This TCR beta chain was retrieved from a study of T cells in Graves' hyperthyroidism and ophthalmopathy (dated 2019 in TCRdb). About the study as a whole: Peripheral blood samples were taken at initial diagnosis, before any treatment was given. A discovery cohort of roughly 100 patients, roughly 45 with Graves' ophthalmopathy and fewer than 65 with stable Graves' hyperthyroidism, was used to find distinguishing TCR V-J signatures. An independent validation cohort of 18 to 20 hyperthyroidism patients and about 15 patients who later progressed to ophthalmopathy tested prospective prediction of ophthalmopathy. For training and testing, the 100 or so patients in the discovery cohort were randomly divided in a 7:3 ratio. The study also compared thyroid tissue and blood T-cell repertoires from more than 5 Graves' hyperthyroidism patients. After sampling, hyperthyroidism patients received methimazole starting at 30 mg daily, and ophthalmopathy patients received high-dose intravenous methylprednisolone. The paper reports TCR Vbeta CDR3 sequencing of some 140 peripheral blood samples: over 40 ophthalmopathy, under 80 hyperthyroidism and around 17 progressor patients. The study at large found these results: During validation, the model predicted progression to ophthalmopathy a median of approximately six months ahead of onset, with around 65% sensitivity and 72.22% specificity. No statistical method was used to fix the sample size in advance, and group allocation was not hidden from the investigators. Ophthalmopathy was separated from stable hyperthyroidism by a 13 V-J signature model, with just over 85% sensitivity and approximately 84% specificity obtained in cross-validation and 80%/75% obtained in testing. Blood samples also contained most of the expanded thyroid clonotypes (frequency above 0.001), which suggests that blood repertoires may reflect thyroid immune responses.

The TCR beta CDR3 regions were amplified from RNA transcripts. A first-round RT-PCR of the TCR CDR3 used the HTBI primer set with the Qiagen OneStep RT-PCR kit. A second multiplex PCR round built the libraries, followed by size selection and purification. Sequencing of the libraries was done on an Illumina HiSeq2000 using paired-end 100 bp reads. As for how the authors treated the data: SOAPnuke was used to process the raw data, throwing out any read that contained adapters or uncalled bases, had a mean Phred below 15, or lacked an exact constant-primer or identifier match. COPE v1.2.5 was used to merge high-quality paired reads, and clonotypes were defined as unique nucleotide sequences. Clonotypes were aligned to IMGT TRBV, TRBD and TRBJ reference segments using MiTCR v1.1. The analysis included only V-J combinations with a frequency above 0.0001, which together covered 99.2% of the repertoires. A TCS score was defined as the ratio of F50 (clonal expansion) to E x V (chaos), with BLOSUM62-based TCRdist applied between CDR3 peptides within each V-J. Welch's t-statistics and random forest reduced 500 to 650 V-J features to roughly 13, which were used in a naive Bayes classifier (R e1071). TCRdb's own reprocessing of the public reads used fastp at Q25 and MiXCR and kept productive beta chains. One record per CDR3 amino acid sequence lists the most common genes and DNA. TCRdb, not the original authors, processed these V and J calls. The sample contains over 250,000 distinct CDR3 sequences, 15% to 20% of them found a single time. Around 57% of the sample belongs to the ten largest clones.

This clonotype was picked up many times. The clone's antigen remains unknown. Per-nucleotide qualities are absent, and no much larger clonotype sits a single base away. In the ophthalmopathy patients, disease was moderately to severely active, with a Clinical Activity Score of 3 or more, a NOSPECS grade of 4 or more, and a duration of less than 3 months. The study excluded patients with uncontrolled infections, other autoimmune diseases, pregnancy or lactation. Clinical symptoms, serum thyroxine and TRAb, thyroid ultrasound, and orbital computed tomography formed the basis for the diagnoses. PBMCs were separated from 7.5 to 10 ml of fresh peripheral blood using Ficoll-Paque density gradient centrifugation. Trizol reagent was used to extract total RNA, and RNA quality was then checked on an Agilent 2100 Bioanalyzer. The specimen was blood. The clonotype comes from a woman aged 55-75 years with Graves' ophthalmopathy.

The DNA reads as follows: TGCAGTGCTCCCGGTGGGGCTAGCGGGTGGAATGAGCAGTTCTTC. Its protein is CSAPGGASGWNEQFF. This sequence uses TRBV20-1 and TRBJ2-1, with 8 junctional bases fitting TRBD2. From cysteine to phenylalanine, the CDR3 is 15 amino acids long. Kept here is only the CDR3 DNA, which spans 45 bases and is read in frame from base 1. CDR1 and CDR2 (DFQATT, SNEGSKA) derive from the germline V gene (reference sequence). V and J are trimmed by 5 bases and 7 bases, and the gene matches miss 13 bases of the junction.